The clone carrying this T cell receptor (beta chain) was recorded many times. Its antigen is currently unknown. The data stem from a study of HIV-infected children after antiretroviral therapy interruption. For the study at large: Continuous-treatment samples came from weeks 0, 48 and 150. Overall study results and limits: The CD45RA+ naive sort may contain some EMRA or stem memory cells.

The TCR library was built from RNA with a 3' RACE protocol and unique molecular identifiers. TCRdb processed the 3' RACE reads anew with MiXCR; each CDR3 protein has one entry. The sample lists tens of thousands of distinct CDR3 sequences, roughly 4% occurring once. The treatment here: PENTA 11 planned treatment interruption arm or continuous ART arm. At least 24 weeks of at least three-drug ART, in children 2 to 15 years. Germline V gene lookup returns CDR1 SGHRS and CDR2 YFSETQ. V dropped 0 bases and J dropped 2 bases, with 9 bases sitting between them. This CDR3 spans 15 amino acids. This receptor was identified in a pool of human donors with HIV. The source was CD45RA+ CD4+ T cells from PBMCs, pooled from several time points, collected from a donor given antiretroviral therapy, either interrupted or continuous. Subset specified: naive CD4+ CD45RA+ CD45RO- T cells. V and J are TRBV5-1 and TRBJ1-3, with D unclear. The CDR3 here is CASSLDAVTGNTIYF. The DNA for the CDR3 is TGCGCCAGCAGCTTGGACGCAGTGACTGGAAACACCATATATTTT.